What follows are 15 T cell receptor beta chains derived from one specimen sequenced in a study of blood T cells in healthy people across ages. The authors ran a second PCR of roughly 6 to 12 cycles using a sample-barcoded 5' primer and a J-beta primer mix. MiXCR was run by TCRdb on the 5' RACE reads, yielding one entry per CDR3 protein. The table has about 1.4 million distinct CDR3 sequences, roughly 64% seen once. Sequenced material: blood. Receptor source: a young man in good health.

The chain employs TRBV7-8 and TRBJ2-5; TRBD1 is a possible D gene (5 bases). V shed 5 bases and J shed 6 bases, with 13 bases lying between them. Germline CDR1 and CDR2: SGHVS and FQNEAQ. CDR3 length: 13 amino acids. The CDR3 nucleotides are TGTGCCAGCAGCACGAGACAGAGAAAGACCCAGTACTTC. It specifies CASSTRQRKTQYF.

This sequence joins TRBV12-3 or TRBV12-4 and TRBJ2-3, with D perhaps TRBD1 (6 bases). Trimming took 4 bases from V and 1 from J, leaving 15 bases between them. The CDR3 is made up of 16 amino acids. DNA for the CDR3: TGTGCCAGCAGTTACCCGCCGGACAGCCGCACAGATACGCAGTATTTT. Protein product: CASSYPPDSRTDTQYF.

This chain joins TRBV2 and TRBJ1-6; weak D call: TRBD1 (5 bases). With 3 bases removed from V and 8 bases from J, the gap between germline ends came to 11 bases. The CDR3 has 14 residues. CDR1 is SNHLY, CDR2 FYNNEI, per germline. CDR3 region: CASSEVRVDSPLHF. The CDR3 coding sequence is TGTGCCAGCAGTGAGGTCAGGGTGGATTCACCCCTCCACTTT.

V is TRBV3-1 and J is TRBJ2-1; a weak D match, TRBD2 (6 bases). V lost 1 base and J 3 bases, leaving 13 bases between the germline ends. This CDR3 region has 16 residues. The germline V gene has CDR1 LGHDT and CDR2 YNNKEL (reference sequence). This CDR3 reads CASSQGGRGYYNEQFF. DNA of the CDR3: TGTGCCAGCAGCCAAGGCGGGCGGGGCTACTACAATGAGCAGTTCTTC.

About this clonotype itself: It may be a read error: a sequence one base away is much more abundant. CDR3 bases: TGTGCCAGCAGGGTCACTGGGGCCAACGTCCTGACTTTC. Its protein is CASRVTGANVLTF. V usage is TRBV6-1 and J usage is TRBJ2-6; D is ambiguous. Trimming cost V 6 bases and J 2 bases, with 5 bases left between them. CDR1 and CDR2 from the germline V gene are MNHNS and SASEGT. CDR3 size: 13 residues.

The V call is TRBV20-1, the J call TRBJ2-1, with 9 bases aligning to TRBD2. Looked up from germline, CDR1 is DFQATT and CDR2 is SNEGSKA (reference sequence). V shed 5 bases and J 9 bases; nucleotides not matched to a gene: 5. This CDR3 has 12 residues. CDR3 bases: TGCAGTGCTCGGACTAGCGAGCGTGAGCAGTTCTTC. Its protein is CSARTSEREQFF.

This chain links TRBV3-1 with TRBJ1-1; 8 bases align to TRBD1. The CDR3 length is 16 residues. The germline CDR1 and CDR2 sequences are LGHDT and YNNKEL (reference sequence). V was clipped by 1 base and J by 7 bases; unmatched bases: 11. The CDR3 bases are TGTGCCAGCAGCCAAGCTGTTAGGACAGGGCCTTATGAAGCTTTCTTT. Its protein is CASSQAVRTGPYEAFF.

Of note for this clonotype: This clone may be a read error of a much larger clone one base away. The chain recombines TRBV12-3 or TRBV12-4 with TRBJ2-4, with D uncertain. V was cut by 2 bases and J by 13 bases, with 6 bases left in between. The CDR3 totals 10 residues. CDR3 sequence: CASSLNKQYF. The CDR3 DNA reads TGTGCCAGCAGTTTAAACAAGCAGTACTTC.

CDR3 coding DNA: TGTGCCAGCAGTTACATCGAAGGGGGCAATGAGCAGTTCTTC. Protein sequence: CASSYIEGGNEQFF. The chain employs TRBV6-5 and TRBJ2-1; D is possibly TRBD1 (6 bases). The CDR3 is 14 amino acids. The germline V and J ends were trimmed by 2 bases and 6 bases, with 11 bases remaining between them. Germline assignment: CDR1 MNHEY and CDR2 SVGAGI.

This clonotype has more than one count but fewer than ten. V and J are TRBV20-1 and TRBJ2-7; TRBD1 agrees at 9 bases. Trimming at V came to 7 bases and at J to 3 bases, leaving 7 bases not matched to a gene. The CDR3 has 13 amino acids. CDR1 DFQATT and CDR2 SNEGSKA come from the germline V gene (reference sequence). CDR3 sequence: CSGKGQGVYEQYF. CDR3 coding DNA: TGCAGTGGGAAGGGACAGGGCGTCTACGAGCAGTACTTC.

The V gene is TRBV15, the J gene TRBJ1-6; D is ambiguous. The germline V gene encodes CDR1 LNHNV and CDR2 YYDKDF (reference sequence). This CDR3 is 13 amino acids long. The germline V and J ends were trimmed by 1 base and 9 bases, with 7 bases remaining between them. CDR3 amino acids: CATSRGPSSPLHF. The CDR3 DNA reads as TGTGCCACCAGCAGAGGACCAAGTTCACCCCTCCACTTT.

The chain is built from TRBV7-2 and TRBJ2-7; maybe TRBD2 (5 bases). CDR1 is SGHTA and CDR2 is FQGNSA in the germline V gene. The CDR3 has 15 amino acids. Trimming pared 3 bases from V and 2 bases from J, leaving 14 bases between. CDR3 sequence (DNA): TGTGCCAGCAGCTTGGGAGCGGCGCGCACCTACGAGCAGTACTTC. It codes for CASSLGAARTYEQYF.

The CDR3 loop reads CSAAGGTEAFF. As DNA, the CDR3 is TGCAGTGCTGCGGGGGGGACTGAAGCTTTCTTT. This chain connects TRBV20-1 to TRBJ1-1, with D possibly matching TRBD1 (5 bases). This CDR3 is 11 amino acids long. With 5 bases removed from V and 5 bases from J, the gap between germline ends came to 9 bases. In germline, CDR1 is DFQATT, CDR2 SNEGSKA (reference sequence).

The chain links TRBV20-1 to TRBJ2-4; possibly TRBD2 for D (6 bases). The J call may be incorrect, as the DNA end agrees better with TRBJ2-7. CDR1 is DFQATT and CDR2 is SNEGSKA in the germline V gene (reference sequence). This CDR3 contains 13 residues. This chain's CDR3 is CSAWDFTSYEQYF. CDR3 coding DNA: TGCAGTGCCTGGGACTTTACATCCTACGAGCAGTACTTC.

This clonotype was observed a few times. The chain is built from TRBV10-3 and TRBJ2-7, with no clear D. This CDR3 is 13 amino acids long. Trimming left V 3 bases short and J 2 bases short, with 8 bases between. Germline CDR1 ENHRY, CDR2 SYGVKD. The CDR3 spells CAISEFRAYEQYF. CDR3 DNA: TGTGCCATCAGTGAATTTCGGGCCTACGAGCAGTACTTC.